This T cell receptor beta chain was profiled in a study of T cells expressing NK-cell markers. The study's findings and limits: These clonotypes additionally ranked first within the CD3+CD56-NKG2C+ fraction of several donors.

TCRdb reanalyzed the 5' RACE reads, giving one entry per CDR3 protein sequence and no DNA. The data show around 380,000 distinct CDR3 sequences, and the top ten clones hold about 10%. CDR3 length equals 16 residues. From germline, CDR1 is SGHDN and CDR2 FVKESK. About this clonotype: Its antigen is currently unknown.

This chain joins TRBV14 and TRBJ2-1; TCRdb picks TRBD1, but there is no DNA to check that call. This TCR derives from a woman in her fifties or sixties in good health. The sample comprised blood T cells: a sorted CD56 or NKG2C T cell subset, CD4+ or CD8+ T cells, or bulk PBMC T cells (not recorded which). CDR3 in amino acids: CASRRGRTGPYNEQFF.